Each of the 24 T cell receptor beta chains below was sequenced from the same sample in a study of shared clonotypes between healthy human individuals. Assay used: immunoSEQ multiplex PCR; TCRdb lists only in-frame clones, some missing. The sample consists of 2 million to 2.5 million clones, more than 85% of them appearing once. Sequencing was done on a sample of naive CD4+ T cells from PBMCs. Described subset: CD45RA+ positively selected. The receptors shown here come from a young man in good health. Some clones in this sample may be carry-over from other donors' samples.

This chain links TRBV19 with TRBJ2-3; D remains unclear. V gave up 4 bases and J gave up 1 base, with 9 bases separating them. The CDR3 sequence is 14 residues long. Per germline, CDR1 LNHDA and CDR2 SQIVND (reference sequence). The CDR3 reads CASSTPGGTDTQYF. The CDR3 DNA is TGTGCCAGTAGTACCCCCGGCGGCACAGATACGCAGTATTTT.

This chain joins TRBV19 and TRBJ1-5, with 7 bases identical to TRBD1. CDR3 length: 15 amino acids. V gave up 5 bases and J gave up 4 bases; unmatched junction bases: 8. CDR1 is LNHDA, CDR2 SQIVND, per germline (reference sequence). The DNA for the CDR3 is TGTGCCAGTAGTGACCGGGACAGCCTGAATCAGCCCCAGCATTTT. Translation: CASSDRDSLNQPQHF.

This clone appeared a single time. Written as DNA, the CDR3 is TGTGCCAGCAGCCCAGGGACTAGCGGGAGTAGAACAGATACGCAGTATTTT. The encoded protein is CASSPGTSGSRTDTQYF. The chain recombines TRBV9 with TRBJ2-3; 14 bases are a match to TRBD2. The ends lost 4 bases at V and 3 bases at J; junction bases unmatched: 7. The CDR3 loop spans 17 amino acids. Germline V gene lookup returns CDR1 SGDLS and CDR2 YYNGEE.

The chain uses TRBV15 and TRBJ2-7; D remains ambiguous. Trimming removed 1 base from V and 3 bases from J, with 7 bases in between. The germline gives CDR1 LNHNV, CDR2 YYDKDF (reference sequence). The CDR3 has 13 amino acids. The CDR3 DNA follows: TGTGCCACCAGCAGAGGTCTCGGCTACGAGCAGTACTTC. Residues: CATSRGLGYEQYF.

The chain couples TRBV7-3 to TRBJ2-2; no clear D gene. The CDR3 contains 18 residues. V dropped 6 bases and J dropped 1 base, with 21 bases sitting between them. Germline CDR1 reads SGHTA; CDR2 reads FQGTGA. CDR3 region: CASRVGQANARNTGELFF. The CDR3 DNA reads TGTGCCAGCAGGGTCGGGCAGGCCAACGCGAGGAACACCGGGGAGCTGTTTTTT.

DNA for the CDR3: TGTGCCAGCAGCCAAGTGGGACAGTCTAACCCCTACGAGCAGTACTTC. Translating gives CASSQVGQSNPYEQYF. The chain employs TRBV14 and TRBJ2-7; the match to TRBD1 covers 7 bases. The CDR3 extends over 16 amino acids. Germline CDR1 is SGHDN and CDR2 is FVKESK. The V gene end was trimmed by 1 base and the J gene end by 2 bases; junction bases not matched to a gene: 8.

The genes are TRBV27 and TRBJ2-1; D remains unclear. CDR3 length: 16 amino acids. From germline, CDR1 is MNHEY and CDR2 SMNVEV (reference sequence). Deletions cut 3 bases from V and 8 bases from J, with 20 bases between. CDR3 in amino acids: CASSFYSYGLADEQFF. The CDR3 coding sequence is TGTGCCAGCAGTTTCTACAGCTACGGGCTCGCCGATGAGCAGTTCTTC.

On this clone: Within the sample, other DNA sequences also encode this same CDR3. The V gene is TRBV27, the J gene TRBJ2-1; 10 bases agree with TRBD2. The CDR3 runs to 15 residues. The ends lost 4 bases at V and 7 bases at J; junction bases unmatched: 7. Looked up from germline, CDR1 is MNHEY and CDR2 is SMNVEV (reference sequence). The CDR3 here is CASSSLAGGSNEQFF. The CDR3 coding sequence is TGTGCCAGCAGTTCCTTAGCGGGAGGATCAAATGAGCAGTTCTTC.

The table lists this clone with a few counts. The chain recombines TRBV14 with TRBJ1-1; a weak D match, TRBD1 (5 bases). Trimming removed 5 bases from V and 5 bases from J, with 12 bases in between. This CDR3 comprises 13 residues. Germline CDR1 reads SGHDN; CDR2 reads FVKESK. The CDR3 loop reads CASSYQEGTEAFF. In DNA form, the CDR3 reads TGTGCCAGCAGCTACCAGGAGGGGACTGAAGCTTTCTTT.

The chain carries TRBV6-6 and TRBJ1-3; no reliable D call. Germline CDR1 and CDR2: MNHNY and SVGAGI (reference sequence). The V end lost 1 base, the J end lost 4 bases, and 8 bases lay between the germline ends. CDR3 size: 14 residues. The DNA of the CDR3 is TGTGCCAGCAGTTACTGGGAATCCGGAAACACCATATATTTT. The encoded protein is CASSYWESGNTIYF.

The rearrangement uses TRBV18 and TRBJ1-2; TRBD1 is a possible D gene (6 bases). The CDR3 length is 15 residues. V was pared by 2 bases and J by 7 bases, with 17 bases between. The germline CDR1 and CDR2 sequences are KGHSH and LQKENI. The CDR3 sequence is CASSPGTGSDGGYTF. CDR3 nucleotides: TGTGCCAGCTCACCAGGAACAGGGTCAGATGGTGGCTACACCTTC.

The chain uses TRBV6-6 and TRBJ1-5, with TRBD1 identical over 8 bases. This CDR3 contains 15 residues. Germline V gene data show CDR1 as MNHNY and CDR2 as SVGAGI (reference sequence). V dropped 2 bases and J dropped 5; count of bases not matched to a gene: 5. CDR3: CASSYMDREYQPQHF. The CDR3 nucleotides read TGTGCCAGCAGTTACATGGACAGGGAGTATCAGCCCCAGCATTTT.

This rearrangement joins TRBV11-2 to TRBJ1-2, with 8 bases that match TRBD1. Germline values: CDR1 SGHAT, CDR2 FQNNGV. This CDR3 is 14 amino acids long. V dropped 4 bases and J dropped 8; count of bases not matched to a gene: 9. The CDR3 bases are TGTGCCAGCAGCTCCCATCAGGGGGCAGGAGGCTACACCTTC. Translating gives CASSSHQGAGGYTF.

The chain carries TRBV30 and TRBJ2-7; D remains unclear. The CDR3 is 13 residues long. The ends were cut back, 8 bases at V and 2 bases at J, with 16 bases in the middle. Germline values: CDR1 GTSNPN, CDR2 SVGIG (reference sequence). This chain's CDR3 is CAVRLASTYEQYF. In DNA, the CDR3 is TGTGCCGTTAGGTTGGCCAGCACCTACGAGCAGTACTTC.

As to this clone: This specimen includes other DNA sequences encoding the same CDR3. The V and J genes are TRBV5-1 and TRBJ2-7; 8 bases are shared with TRBD2. V dropped 0 bases and J dropped 0; count of bases not matched to a gene: 5. This CDR3 is 16 amino acids long. CDR1 SGHRS and CDR2 YFSETQ come from the germline V gene. The chain's CDR3 is CASSLGGTSGSYEQYF. CDR3 nucleotide sequence: TGCGCCAGCAGCTTGGGGGGTACTAGCGGCTCCTACGAGCAGTACTTC.

V usage is TRBV18 and J usage is TRBJ2-5, with D possibly matching TRBD2 (6 bases). Germline V lookup: CDR1 KGHSH, CDR2 LQKENI. The CDR3 has 12 residues. V lost 4 bases and J lost 3, with 6 bases in between. In DNA form, the CDR3 reads TGTGCCAGCTCACGGGGGGAAGAGACCCAGTACTTC. Residues: CASSRGEETQYF.

The count of this clone is one. The genes are TRBV6-1 and TRBJ2-5; 12 bases map to TRBD2. This CDR3 has 15 amino acids. V trimming: 6 bases; J trimming: 4 bases; junction bases outside the gene matches: 6. CDR1 and CDR2 (germline): MNHNS, SASEGT. Here the CDR3 DNA reads TGTGCCAGCAGCCACGGACTAGCGGGAAGAGAGACCCAGTACTTC. Protein: CASSHGLAGRETQYF.

Comments on this clone: This same CDR3 is encoded by further DNA sequences in the sample. The chain couples TRBV7-9 to TRBJ2-7, with TRBD2 identical over 8 bases. This CDR3 contains 14 residues. The ends lost 2 bases at V and 4 bases at J; junction bases unmatched: 4. Germline lookup yields CDR1 SEHNR and CDR2 FQNEAQ (reference sequence). The CDR3 coding sequence is TGTGCCAGCAGCTTAAGCGGGACTAGTTACGAGCAGTACTTC. Amino acid sequence: CASSLSGTSYEQYF.

The chain uses TRBV5-1 and TRBJ2-1; tentative D call: TRBD2 (5 bases). The V and J ends lost 4 bases and 3 bases respectively, with 14 bases between them. CDR1 is SGHRS and CDR2 is YFSETQ in the germline V gene. This CDR3 is built from 15 residues. CDR3 nucleotides: TGCGCCAGCAGCCCTCGGGGTGGGGACTACAATGAGCAGTTCTTC. This encodes CASSPRGGDYNEQFF.

This sequence joins TRBV6-5 and TRBJ1-4; D not certain. Germline assignment: CDR1 MNHEY and CDR2 SVGAGI. The CDR3 extends over 12 amino acids. V was clipped by 4 bases and J by 3 bases, with 3 bases between them. Here the CDR3 DNA reads TGTGCCAGCAGTTCTGCTAATGAAAAACTGTTTTTT. This codes for CASSSANEKLFF.

This clone was detected once. J is TRBJ2-1 and V is TRBV12-2; the D call TRBD2 from the table was never checked on the DNA. TRBV12-2 is noted as a pseudogene. The CDR3 is 20 amino acids. The CDR3 coding sequence is TGTGCAAGTCGCTTCCCCTTCCAGGCGGGAGAAGGTCGGTCCTACAATGAGCAGTTCTTC. This sequence encodes CASRFPFQAGEGRSYNEQFF.

As regards this clone: The same CDR3 arises from other DNA sequences in this sample as well. V and J are TRBV5-1 and TRBJ2-2, with TRBD2 matching over 8 bases. The CDR3 consists of 15 residues. CDR1 is SGHRS and CDR2 is YFSETQ in the germline V gene. V trimming: 0 bases; J trimming: 2 bases; junction bases outside the gene matches: 0. The CDR3 coding sequence is TGCGCCAGCAGCTTGGTAGCGGGAAACACCGGGGAGCTGTTTTTT. It yields the protein CASSLVAGNTGELFF.

As for this clone: A junction boundary mismatches the germline segment, possibly from a read error. V usage is TRBV2 and J usage is TRBJ1-1, with D perhaps TRBD1 (5 bases). CDR1 and CDR2 from the germline V gene are SNHLY and FYNNEI. The CDR3 consists of 9 residues. The CDR3 loop reads CASAGTTSF. The DNA of the CDR3 is TGTGCCAGCGCCGGGACGACGTCCTTT.

V is TRBV7-2 and J is TRBJ2-1; no firm D call. The CDR3 is 15 amino acids. Germline assignment: CDR1 SGHTA and CDR2 FQGNSA. V lost 2 bases and J lost 4, with 12 bases in between. CDR3: CASSLSSGWYNEQFF. CDR3 nucleotides: TGTGCCAGCAGCTTAAGCTCCGGATGGTACAATGAGCAGTTCTTC.